This T cell receptor beta chain was observed in a study of cytomegalovirus exposure and HLA in healthy donors. Study conclusions and caveats: Listed as cytomegalovirus-associated were 150 to 200 TCR beta chains.

These donors were members of the roughly 120-subject validation cohort, a group separate from the approximately 700-subject first cohort. This clone has just one count. Its antigen is unidentified. Produced via immunoSEQ multiplex PCR; TCRdb's table is partial and in-frame only. The sample lists about 340,000 clones; roughly 90% were seen once. This clonotype was obtained from a woman aged 18-35 years in good health and CMV-seronegative. Source material: PBMCs.

The CDR3 DNA follows: TGTGCCAGCAGCGTAGGTAGCGGGAGTACTGAGCAGTTCTTC. Translated: CASSVGSGSTEQFF. The chain joins TRBV9 to TRBJ2-1; TRBD2 matches 9 bases. Germline CDR1 is SGDLS and CDR2 is YYNGEE. This CDR3 is 14 amino acids long. V was clipped by 0 bases and J by 9 bases; unmatched bases: 4.